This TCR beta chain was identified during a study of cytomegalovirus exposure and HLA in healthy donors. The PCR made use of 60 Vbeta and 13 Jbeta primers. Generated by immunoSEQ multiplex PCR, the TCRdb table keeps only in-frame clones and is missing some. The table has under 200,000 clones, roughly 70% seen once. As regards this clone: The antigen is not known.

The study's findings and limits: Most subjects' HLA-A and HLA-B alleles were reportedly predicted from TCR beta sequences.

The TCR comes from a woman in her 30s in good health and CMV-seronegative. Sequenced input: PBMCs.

CDR3 nucleotides: TGTGCCAGCACTCCTATGGGCCCAAGACTGTTTTTT. Translated, it gives CASTPMGPRLFF. The V gene is TRBV14, the J gene TRBJ1-4; unclear D gene. In germline, CDR1 is SGHDN, CDR2 FVKESK. The V end lost 7 bases, the J end lost 13 bases, and 16 bases lay between the germline ends. The CDR3 has 12 residues.